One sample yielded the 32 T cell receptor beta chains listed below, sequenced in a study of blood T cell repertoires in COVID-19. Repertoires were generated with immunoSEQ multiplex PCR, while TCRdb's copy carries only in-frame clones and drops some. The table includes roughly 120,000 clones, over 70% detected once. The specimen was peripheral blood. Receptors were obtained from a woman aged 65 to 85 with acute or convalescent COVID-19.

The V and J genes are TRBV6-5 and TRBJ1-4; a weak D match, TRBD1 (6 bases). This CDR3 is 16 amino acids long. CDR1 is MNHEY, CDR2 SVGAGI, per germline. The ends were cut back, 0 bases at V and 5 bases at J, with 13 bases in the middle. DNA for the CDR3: TGTGCCAGCAGTTACTCGGGGGTACAGGGAAATGAAAAACTGTTTTTT. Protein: CASSYSGVQGNEKLFF.

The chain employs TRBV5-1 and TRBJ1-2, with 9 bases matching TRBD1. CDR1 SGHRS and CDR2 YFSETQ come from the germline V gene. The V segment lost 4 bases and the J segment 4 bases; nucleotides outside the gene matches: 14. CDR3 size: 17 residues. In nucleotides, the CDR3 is TGCGCCAGCAGCCAAGGGACAGGGAGGCTTTCTGGCTATGGCTACACCTTC. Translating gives CASSQGTGRLSGYGYTF.

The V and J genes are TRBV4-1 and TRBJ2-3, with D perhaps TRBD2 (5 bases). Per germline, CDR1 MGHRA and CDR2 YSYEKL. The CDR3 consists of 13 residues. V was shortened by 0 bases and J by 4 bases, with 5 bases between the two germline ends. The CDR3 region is CASSQERADTQYF. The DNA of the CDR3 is TGCGCCAGCAGCCAAGAGAGGGCAGATACGCAGTATTTT.

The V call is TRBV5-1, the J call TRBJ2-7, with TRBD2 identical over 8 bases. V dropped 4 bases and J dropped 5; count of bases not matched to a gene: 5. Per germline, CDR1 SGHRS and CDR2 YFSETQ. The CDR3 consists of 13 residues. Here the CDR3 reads CASSTTGLDEQYF. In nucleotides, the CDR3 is TGCGCCAGCAGCACAACGGGACTAGACGAGCAGTACTTC.

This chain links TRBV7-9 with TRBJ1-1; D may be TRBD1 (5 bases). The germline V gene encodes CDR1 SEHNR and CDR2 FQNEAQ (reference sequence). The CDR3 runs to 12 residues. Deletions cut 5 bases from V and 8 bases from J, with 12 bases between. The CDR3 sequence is CASSRGDGEAFF. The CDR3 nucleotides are TGTGCCAGCAGCCGGGGGGACGGGGAAGCTTTCTTT.

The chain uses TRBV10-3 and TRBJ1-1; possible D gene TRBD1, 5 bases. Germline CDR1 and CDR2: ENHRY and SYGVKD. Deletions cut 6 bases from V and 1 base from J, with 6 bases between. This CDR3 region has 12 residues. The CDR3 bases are TGTGCCATCAGGGACAAGAACACTGAAGCTTTCTTT. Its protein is CAIRDKNTEAFF.

CDR3 sequence: CASNDRDSFNSPLHF. Written as DNA, the CDR3 is TGTGCCAGCAACGACCGGGACAGCTTTAATTCACCCCTCCACTTT. This chain joins TRBV6-6 and TRBJ1-6, with TRBD1 matching over 7 bases. Germline V gene lookup returns CDR1 MNHNY and CDR2 SVGAGI (reference sequence). The CDR3 spans 15 residues. After removal of 7 bases from V and 6 bases from J, the junction contained 9 bases not matched to a gene.

The CDR3 DNA reads as TGTGCCAGCAGCAAGGACAGGGTTACTACGCAGTATTTT. It encodes CASSKDRVTTQYF. V usage is TRBV5-4 and J usage is TRBJ2-3, with 8 nucleotides matching TRBD1. The V gene's germline CDR1 is SGHNT and CDR2 YYREEE (reference sequence). After removal of 4 bases from V and 8 bases from J, the junction contained 6 bases not matched to a gene. CDR3 length: 13 amino acids.

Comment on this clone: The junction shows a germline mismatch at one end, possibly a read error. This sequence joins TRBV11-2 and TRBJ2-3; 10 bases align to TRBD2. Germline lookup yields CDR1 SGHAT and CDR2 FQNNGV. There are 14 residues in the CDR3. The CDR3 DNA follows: TGTGCCAGCGGCGAGCGGGGGGGCACCGATACGCAGTATTTT. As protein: CASGERGGTDTQYF.

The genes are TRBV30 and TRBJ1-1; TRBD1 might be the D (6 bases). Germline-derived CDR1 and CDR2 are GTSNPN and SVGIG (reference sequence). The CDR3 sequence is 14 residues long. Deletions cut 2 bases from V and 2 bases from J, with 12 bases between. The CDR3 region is CAWSLGGLNTEAFF. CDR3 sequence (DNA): TGTGCCTGGAGTCTGGGGGGGCTAAACACTGAAGCTTTCTTT.

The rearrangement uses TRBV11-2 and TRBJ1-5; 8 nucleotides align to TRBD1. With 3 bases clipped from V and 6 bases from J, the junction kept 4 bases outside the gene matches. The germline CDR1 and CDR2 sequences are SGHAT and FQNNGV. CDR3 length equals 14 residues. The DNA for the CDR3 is TGTGCCAGCAGCTTTGGACAGGGCAGTCAGCCCCAGCATTTT. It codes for CASSFGQGSQPQHF. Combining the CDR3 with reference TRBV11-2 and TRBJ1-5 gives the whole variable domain EAGVAQSPRYKIIEKRQSVAFWCNPISGHATLYWYQQILGQGPKLLIQFQNNGVVDDSQLPKDRFSAERLKGVDSTLKIQPAKLEDSAVYLCASSFGQGSQPQHFGDGTRLSIL.

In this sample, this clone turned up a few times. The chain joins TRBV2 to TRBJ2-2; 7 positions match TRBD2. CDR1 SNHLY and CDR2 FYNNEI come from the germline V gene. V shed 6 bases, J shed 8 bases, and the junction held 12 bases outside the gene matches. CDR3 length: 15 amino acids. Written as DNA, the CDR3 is TGTGCCAGCAGCGGCGAGTGGGCGGGAGAAGGGGAGCTGTTTTTT. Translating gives CASSGEWAGEGELFF.

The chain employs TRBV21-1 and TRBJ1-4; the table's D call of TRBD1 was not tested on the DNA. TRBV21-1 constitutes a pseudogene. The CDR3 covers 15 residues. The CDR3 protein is CASSQGAATNEKLFF. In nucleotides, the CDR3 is TGTGCCAGCAGCCAGGGGGCAGCAACTAATGAAAAACTGTTTTTT.

The CDR3 DNA is TGTGCCAGCAGTGAACTGCGGCCTTCGAACACCGGGGAGCTGTTTTTT. This gives the protein CASSELRPSNTGELFF. V usage is TRBV2 and J usage is TRBJ2-2; D remains ambiguous. The germline V gene has CDR1 SNHLY and CDR2 FYNNEI. The CDR3 has 16 residues. V was clipped by 2 bases and J by 0 bases, with 10 bases between them.

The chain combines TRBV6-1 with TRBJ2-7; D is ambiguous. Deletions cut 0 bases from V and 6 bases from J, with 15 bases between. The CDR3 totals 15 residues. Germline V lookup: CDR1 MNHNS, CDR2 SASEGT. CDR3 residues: CASSEARHSRSEQYF. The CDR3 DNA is TGTGCCAGCAGTGAAGCGCGTCATAGTAGGAGCGAGCAGTACTTC.

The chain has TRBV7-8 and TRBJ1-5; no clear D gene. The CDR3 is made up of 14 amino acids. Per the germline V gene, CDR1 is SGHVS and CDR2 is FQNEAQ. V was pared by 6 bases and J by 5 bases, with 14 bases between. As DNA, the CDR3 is TGTGCCAGCAGTATTCAGAGTGAGGATCAGCCCCAGCATTTT. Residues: CASSIQSEDQPQHF.

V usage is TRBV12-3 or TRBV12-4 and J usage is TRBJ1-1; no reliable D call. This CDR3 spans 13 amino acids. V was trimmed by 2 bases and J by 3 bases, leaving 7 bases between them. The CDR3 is CASSLSRDTEAFF. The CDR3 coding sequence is TGTGCCAGCAGTTTATCGCGGGACACTGAAGCTTTCTTT.

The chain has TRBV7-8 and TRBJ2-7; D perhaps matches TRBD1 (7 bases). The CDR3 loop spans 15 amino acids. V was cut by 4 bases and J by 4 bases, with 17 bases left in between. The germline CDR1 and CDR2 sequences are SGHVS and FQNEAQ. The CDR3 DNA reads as TGTGCCAGCAGCTCCAGGACAGGCGGACTATACGAGCAGTACTTC. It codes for CASSSRTGGLYEQYF.

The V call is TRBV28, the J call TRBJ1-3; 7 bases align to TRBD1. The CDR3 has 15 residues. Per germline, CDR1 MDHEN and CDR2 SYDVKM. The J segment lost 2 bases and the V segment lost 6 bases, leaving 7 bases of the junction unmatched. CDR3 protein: CASSLLDRAGNTIYF. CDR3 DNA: TGTGCCAGCAGCCTCCTCGACAGGGCTGGAAACACCATATATTTT.

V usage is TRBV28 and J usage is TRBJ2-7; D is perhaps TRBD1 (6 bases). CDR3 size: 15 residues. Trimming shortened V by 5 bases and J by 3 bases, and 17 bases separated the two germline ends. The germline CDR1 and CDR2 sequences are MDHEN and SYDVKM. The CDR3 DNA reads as TGTGCCAGCAGTCCAGCCGGGACATGGGACTACGAGCAGTACTTC. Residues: CASSPAGTWDYEQYF.

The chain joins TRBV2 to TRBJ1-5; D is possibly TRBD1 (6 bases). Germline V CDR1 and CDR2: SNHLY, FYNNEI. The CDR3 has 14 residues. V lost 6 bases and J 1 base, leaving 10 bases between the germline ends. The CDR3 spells CASRGGASNQPQHF. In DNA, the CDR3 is TGTGCCAGCAGGGGGGGGGCGAGCAATCAGCCCCAGCATTTT.

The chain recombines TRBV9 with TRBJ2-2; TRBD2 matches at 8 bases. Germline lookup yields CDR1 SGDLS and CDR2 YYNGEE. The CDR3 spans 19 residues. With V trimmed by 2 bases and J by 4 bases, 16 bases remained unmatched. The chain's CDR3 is CASSVLAGGQTFITGELFF. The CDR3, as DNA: TGTGCCAGCAGCGTCCTGGCGGGAGGACAAACATTCATCACCGGGGAGCTGTTTTTT.

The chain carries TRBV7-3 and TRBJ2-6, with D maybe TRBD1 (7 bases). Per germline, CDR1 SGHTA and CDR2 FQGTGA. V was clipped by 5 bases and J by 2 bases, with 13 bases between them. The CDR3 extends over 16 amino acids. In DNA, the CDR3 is TGTGCCAGCAGCCCTCCAGGGGGGACTGGGGCCAACGTCCTGACTTTC. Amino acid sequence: CASSPPGGTGANVLTF.

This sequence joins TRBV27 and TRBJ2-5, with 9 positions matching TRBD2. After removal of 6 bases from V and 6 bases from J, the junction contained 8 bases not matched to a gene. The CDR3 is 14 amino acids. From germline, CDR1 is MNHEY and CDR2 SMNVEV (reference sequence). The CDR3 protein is CASSLGGLAKTQYF. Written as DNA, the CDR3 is TGTGCCAGCAGCCTTGGAGGACTAGCGAAGACCCAGTACTTC.

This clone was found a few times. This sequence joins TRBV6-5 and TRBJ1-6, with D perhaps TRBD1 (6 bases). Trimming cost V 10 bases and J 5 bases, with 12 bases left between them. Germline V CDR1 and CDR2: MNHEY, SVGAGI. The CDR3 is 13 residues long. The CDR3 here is CATLDSHNSPLHF. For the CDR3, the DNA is TGTGCCACTTTGGACAGCCATAATTCACCCCTCCACTTT.

Written as DNA, the CDR3 is TGCGCCAGCAGCCAAGGACAGGGCGATGAGCAGTTCTTC. Translation gives CASSQGQGDEQFF. This rearrangement joins TRBV5-1 to TRBJ2-1; 8 bases match TRBD1. This CDR3 contains 13 residues. Germline CDR1 reads SGHRS; CDR2 reads YFSETQ. The J segment lost 8 bases and the V segment lost 4 bases, leaving 5 bases of the junction unmatched.

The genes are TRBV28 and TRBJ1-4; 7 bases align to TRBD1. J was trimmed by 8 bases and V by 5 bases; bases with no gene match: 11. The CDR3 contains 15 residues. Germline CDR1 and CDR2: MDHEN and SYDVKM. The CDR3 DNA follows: TGTGCCAGCAGTACGACTGGAACAGGGGAAGAAAAACTGTTTTTT. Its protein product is CASSTTGTGEEKLFF.

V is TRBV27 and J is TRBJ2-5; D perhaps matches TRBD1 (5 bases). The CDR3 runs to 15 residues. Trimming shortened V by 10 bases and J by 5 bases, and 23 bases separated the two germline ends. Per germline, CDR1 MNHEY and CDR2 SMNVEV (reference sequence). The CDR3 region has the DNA TGTGCCAACCCTTCTACAGGCCCGCGGCGGGAGACCCAGTACTTC. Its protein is CANPSTGPRRETQYF.

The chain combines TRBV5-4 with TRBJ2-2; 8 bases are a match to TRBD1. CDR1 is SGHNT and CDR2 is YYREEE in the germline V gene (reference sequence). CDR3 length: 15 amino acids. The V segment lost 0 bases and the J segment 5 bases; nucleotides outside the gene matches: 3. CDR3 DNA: TGTGCCAGCAGCTTGGGGACAGGGAAGACCGGGGAGCTGTTTTTT. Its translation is CASSLGTGKTGELFF.

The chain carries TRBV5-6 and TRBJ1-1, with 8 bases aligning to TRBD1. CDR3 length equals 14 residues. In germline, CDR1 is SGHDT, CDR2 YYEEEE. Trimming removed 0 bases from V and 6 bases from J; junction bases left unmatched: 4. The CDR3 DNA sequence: TGTGCCAGCAGCTTGGCAGGGGGCATCCCTGAAGCTTTCTTT. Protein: CASSLAGGIPEAFF.

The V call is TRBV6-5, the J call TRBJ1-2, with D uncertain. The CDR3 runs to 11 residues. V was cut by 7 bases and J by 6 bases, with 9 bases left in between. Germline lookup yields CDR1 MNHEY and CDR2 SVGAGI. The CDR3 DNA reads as TGTGCCAGCATGGGAGAGAATGGCTACACCTTC. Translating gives CASMGENGYTF.

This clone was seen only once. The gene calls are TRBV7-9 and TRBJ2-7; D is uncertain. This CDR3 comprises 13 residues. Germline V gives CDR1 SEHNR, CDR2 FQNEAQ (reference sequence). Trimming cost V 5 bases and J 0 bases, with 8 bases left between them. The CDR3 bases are TGTGCCAGCAGCCCGGTAGTCTCCTACGAGCAGTACTTC. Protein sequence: CASSPVVSYEQYF.